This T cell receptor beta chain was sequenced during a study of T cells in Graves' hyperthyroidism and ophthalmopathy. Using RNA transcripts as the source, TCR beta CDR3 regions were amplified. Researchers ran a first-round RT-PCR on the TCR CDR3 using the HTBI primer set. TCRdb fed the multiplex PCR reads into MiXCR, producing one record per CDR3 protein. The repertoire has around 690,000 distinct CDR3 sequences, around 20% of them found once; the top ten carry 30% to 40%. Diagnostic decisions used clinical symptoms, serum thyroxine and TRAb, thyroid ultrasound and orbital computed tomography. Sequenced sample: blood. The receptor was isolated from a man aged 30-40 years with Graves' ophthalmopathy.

CDR3 sequence (DNA): TGTGCCAGCAGCTGGGCTAGCGGGAGAACAGATACGCAGTATTTT. Its protein is CASSWASGRTDTQYF. The chain couples TRBV7-8 to TRBJ2-3; 10 bases fit TRBD2. The CDR3 has 15 residues. Germline lookup yields CDR1 SGHVS and CDR2 FQNEAQ. V shed 4 bases, J shed 3 bases, and the junction held 4 bases outside the gene matches.